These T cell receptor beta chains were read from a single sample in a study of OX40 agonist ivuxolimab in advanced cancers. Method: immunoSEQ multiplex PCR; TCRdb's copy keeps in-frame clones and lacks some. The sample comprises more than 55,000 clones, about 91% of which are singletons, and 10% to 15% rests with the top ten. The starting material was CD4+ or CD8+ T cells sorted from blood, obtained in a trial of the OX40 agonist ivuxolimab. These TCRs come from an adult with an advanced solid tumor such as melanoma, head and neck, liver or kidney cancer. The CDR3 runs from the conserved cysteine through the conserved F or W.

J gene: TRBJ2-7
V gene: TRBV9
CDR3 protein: CASSASGLAGHEQYF

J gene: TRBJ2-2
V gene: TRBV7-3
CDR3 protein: CASSQGGNTGELFF

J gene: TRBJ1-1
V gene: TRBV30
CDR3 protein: CAWSVLGGGTEAFF

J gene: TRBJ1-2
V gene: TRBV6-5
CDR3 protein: CASSYYSSLNYGYTF

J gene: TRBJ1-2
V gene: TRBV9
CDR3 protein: CASSVRLSYGYTF

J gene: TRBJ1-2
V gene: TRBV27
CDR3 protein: CASSLRQGYGYTF

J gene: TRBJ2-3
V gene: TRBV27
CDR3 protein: CASCVAGWDTDTQYF

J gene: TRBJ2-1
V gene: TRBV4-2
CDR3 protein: CASSQEGYPNEQFF

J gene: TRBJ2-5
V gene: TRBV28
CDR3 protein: CASSWEFRTGSGETQYF

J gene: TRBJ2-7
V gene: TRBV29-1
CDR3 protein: CSVATGSYEQYF

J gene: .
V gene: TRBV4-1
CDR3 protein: CASSQVAGGSYEQYF

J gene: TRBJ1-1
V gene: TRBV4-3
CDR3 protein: CASSLVEGAEAFF

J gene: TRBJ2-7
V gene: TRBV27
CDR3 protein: CASSLGQEMLGEQYF

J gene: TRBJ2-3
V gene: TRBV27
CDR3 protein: CASSLLLAGTDTQYF

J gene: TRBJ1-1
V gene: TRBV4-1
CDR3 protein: CASSPDRANTEAFF

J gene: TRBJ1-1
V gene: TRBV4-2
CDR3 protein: CASSQEWGRIPEEGTEAFF

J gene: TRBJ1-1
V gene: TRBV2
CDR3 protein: CASSEAGINTEAFF

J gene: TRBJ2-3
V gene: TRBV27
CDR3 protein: CASSYLRTGWTDTQYF

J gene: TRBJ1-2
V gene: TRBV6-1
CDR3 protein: CASSSLSGQGDGYTF

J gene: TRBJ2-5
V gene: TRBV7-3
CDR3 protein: CASSLVPLSVLETQYF

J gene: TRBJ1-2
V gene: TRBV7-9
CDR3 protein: CASSPLTGNYGYTF

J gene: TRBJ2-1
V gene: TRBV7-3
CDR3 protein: CASSLNSGRAGDEQFF

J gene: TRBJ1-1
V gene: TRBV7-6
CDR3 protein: CASSLTGEAFF

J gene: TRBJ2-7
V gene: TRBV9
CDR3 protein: CASSVDLLDEQYF

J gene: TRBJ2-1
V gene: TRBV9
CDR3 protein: CASSVSGGGYNEQFF

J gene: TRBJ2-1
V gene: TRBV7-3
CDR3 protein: CASSLTGGGNEQFF

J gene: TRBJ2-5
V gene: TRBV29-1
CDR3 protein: CSVDYSGGSVQETQYF

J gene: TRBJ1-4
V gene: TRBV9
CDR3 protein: CASGQGRSNEKLFF

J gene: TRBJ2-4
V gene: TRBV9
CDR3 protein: CASSVFTGGENIQYF

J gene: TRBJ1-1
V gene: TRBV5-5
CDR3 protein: CASSPGGTEAFF

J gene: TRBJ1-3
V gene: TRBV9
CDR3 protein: CASSGSGGIGNTIYF

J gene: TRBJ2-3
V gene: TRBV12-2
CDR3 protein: CASRPIEGPTDTQYF

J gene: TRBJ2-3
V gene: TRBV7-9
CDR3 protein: CASSLKGGTRAATDTQYF

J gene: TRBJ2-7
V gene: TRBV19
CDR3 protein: CATEDTSSYEQYF

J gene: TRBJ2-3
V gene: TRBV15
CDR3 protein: CATGTSGYTDTQYF

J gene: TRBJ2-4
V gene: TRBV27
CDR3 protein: CASGRTAKNIQYF

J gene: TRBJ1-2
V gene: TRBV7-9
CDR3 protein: CASSRLTGNRYGYTF

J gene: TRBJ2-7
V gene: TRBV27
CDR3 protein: CASSLGIKGGEQYF

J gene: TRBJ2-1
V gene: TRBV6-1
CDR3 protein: CASRGGTHHEQFF

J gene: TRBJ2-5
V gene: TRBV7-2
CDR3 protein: CASSLIGEETQYF

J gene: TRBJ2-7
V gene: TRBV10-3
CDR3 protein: CAISGAGTSVNSYEQYF

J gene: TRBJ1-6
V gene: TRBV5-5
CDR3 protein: CASSFANSPLHF

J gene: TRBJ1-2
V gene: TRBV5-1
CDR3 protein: CASSGGGWDGYTF